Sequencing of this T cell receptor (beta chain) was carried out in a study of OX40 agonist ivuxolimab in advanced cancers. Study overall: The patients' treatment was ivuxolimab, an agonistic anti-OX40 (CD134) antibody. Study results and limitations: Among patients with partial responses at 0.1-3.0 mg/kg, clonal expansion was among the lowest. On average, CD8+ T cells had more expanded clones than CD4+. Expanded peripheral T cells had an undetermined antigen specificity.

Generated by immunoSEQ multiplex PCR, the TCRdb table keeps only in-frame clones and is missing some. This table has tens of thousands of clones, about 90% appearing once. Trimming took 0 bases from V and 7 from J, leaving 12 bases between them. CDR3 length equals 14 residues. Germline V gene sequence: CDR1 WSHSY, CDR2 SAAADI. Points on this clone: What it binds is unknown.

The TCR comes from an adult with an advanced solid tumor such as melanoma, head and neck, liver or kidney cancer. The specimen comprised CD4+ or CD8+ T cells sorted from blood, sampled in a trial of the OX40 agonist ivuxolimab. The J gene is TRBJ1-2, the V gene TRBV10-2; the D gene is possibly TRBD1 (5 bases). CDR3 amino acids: CASSESPQGGGYTF. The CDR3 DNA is TGCGCCAGCAGTGAGTCTCCGCAGGGAGGTGGCTACACCTTC.